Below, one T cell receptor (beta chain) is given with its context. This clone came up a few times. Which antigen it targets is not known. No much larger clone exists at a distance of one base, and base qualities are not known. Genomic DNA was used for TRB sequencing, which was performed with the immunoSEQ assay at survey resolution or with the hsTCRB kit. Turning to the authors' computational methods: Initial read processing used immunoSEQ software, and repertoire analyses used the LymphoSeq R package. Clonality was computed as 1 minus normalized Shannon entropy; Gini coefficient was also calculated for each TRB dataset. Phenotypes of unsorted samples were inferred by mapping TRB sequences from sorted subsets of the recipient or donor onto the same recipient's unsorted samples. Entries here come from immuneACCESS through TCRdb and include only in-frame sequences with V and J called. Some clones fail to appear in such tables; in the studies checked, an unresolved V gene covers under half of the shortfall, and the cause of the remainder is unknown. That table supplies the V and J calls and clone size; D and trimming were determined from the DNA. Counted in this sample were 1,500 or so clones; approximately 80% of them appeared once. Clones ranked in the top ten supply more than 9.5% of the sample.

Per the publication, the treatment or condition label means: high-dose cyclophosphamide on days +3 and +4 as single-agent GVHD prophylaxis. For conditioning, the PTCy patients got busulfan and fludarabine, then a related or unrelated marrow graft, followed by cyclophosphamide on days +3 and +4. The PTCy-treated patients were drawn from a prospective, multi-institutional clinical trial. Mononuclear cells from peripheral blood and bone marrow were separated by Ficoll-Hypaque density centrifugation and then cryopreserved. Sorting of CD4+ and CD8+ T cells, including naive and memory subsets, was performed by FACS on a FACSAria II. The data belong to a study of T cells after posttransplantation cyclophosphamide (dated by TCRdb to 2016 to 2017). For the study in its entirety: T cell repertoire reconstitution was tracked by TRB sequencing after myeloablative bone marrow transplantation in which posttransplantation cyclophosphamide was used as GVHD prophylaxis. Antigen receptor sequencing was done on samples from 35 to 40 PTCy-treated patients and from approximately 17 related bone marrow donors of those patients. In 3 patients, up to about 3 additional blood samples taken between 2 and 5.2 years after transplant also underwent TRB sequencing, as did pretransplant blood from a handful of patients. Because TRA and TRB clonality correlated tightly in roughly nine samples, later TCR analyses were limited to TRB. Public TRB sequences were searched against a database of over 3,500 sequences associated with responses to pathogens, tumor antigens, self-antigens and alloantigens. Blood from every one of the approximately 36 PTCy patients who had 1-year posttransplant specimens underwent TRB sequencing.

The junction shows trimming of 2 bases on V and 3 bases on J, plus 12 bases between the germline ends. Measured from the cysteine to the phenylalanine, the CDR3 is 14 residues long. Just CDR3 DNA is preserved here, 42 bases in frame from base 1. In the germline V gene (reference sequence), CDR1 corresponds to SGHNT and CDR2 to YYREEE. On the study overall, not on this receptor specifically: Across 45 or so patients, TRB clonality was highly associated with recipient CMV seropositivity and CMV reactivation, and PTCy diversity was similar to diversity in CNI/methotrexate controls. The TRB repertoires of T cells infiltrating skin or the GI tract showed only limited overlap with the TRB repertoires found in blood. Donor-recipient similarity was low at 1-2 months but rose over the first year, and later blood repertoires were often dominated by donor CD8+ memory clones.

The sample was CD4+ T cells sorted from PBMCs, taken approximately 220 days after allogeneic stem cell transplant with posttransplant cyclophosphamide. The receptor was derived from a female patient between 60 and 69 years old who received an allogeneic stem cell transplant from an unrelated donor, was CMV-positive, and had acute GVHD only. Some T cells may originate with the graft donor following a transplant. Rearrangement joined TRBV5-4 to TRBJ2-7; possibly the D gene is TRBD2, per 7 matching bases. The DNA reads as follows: TGTGCCAGCAGCTTAAAGGGGGGGGACTACGAGCAGTACTTC. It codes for CASSLKGGDYEQYF.